The 27 T cell receptor beta chains presented below share a single source sample, sequenced in a study of blood T cells in healthy people across ages. The authors ran a second PCR of about 7 to 11 cycles using a sample-barcoded 5' primer and a J-beta primer mix. MiXCR, run by TCRdb on the 5' RACE reads, gives a single entry per CDR3 protein. In the table there are fewer than 950,000 distinct CDR3 sequences, 30% to 45% of which are singletons. What was sequenced was blood. The receptor source for this set is a young man in good health.

This clonotype was counted only a few times. V is TRBV20-1 and J is TRBJ1-4; 7 positions match TRBD1. V was pared by 0 bases and J by 11 bases, with 9 bases of the junction left unmatched. Germline V lookup: CDR1 DFQATT, CDR2 SNEGSKA (reference sequence). The CDR3 consists of 14 residues. The CDR3 loop is CSARDTTGIVKLFF. In DNA form, the CDR3 reads TGCAGTGCTAGAGATACGACAGGGATCGTGAAACTGTTTTTT.

This sequence joins TRBV2 and TRBJ1-1, with a possible D match to TRBD1 (5 bases). V was pared by 7 bases and J by 3 bases, with 18 bases between. This CDR3 is built from 15 residues. Germline-derived CDR1 and CDR2 are SNHLY and FYNNEI. The CDR3 reads CASTKSGEGDTEAFF. The CDR3 DNA reads as TGTGCCAGCACCAAATCGGGGGAAGGGGACACTGAAGCTTTCTTT.

This rearrangement joins TRBV9 to TRBJ2-7; 14 nucleotides line up with TRBD2. Germline V gene sequence: CDR1 SGDLS, CDR2 YYNGEE. The CDR3 length is 15 residues. Trimming cost V 4 bases and J 3 bases; bases outside gene matches: 3. The DNA of the CDR3 is TGTGCCAGCAGCCAAGGGACTAGCGGGGGCTACGAGCAGTACTTC. It is translated as CASSQGTSGGYEQYF. The whole variable domain, remainder taken from reference TRBV9 and TRBJ2-7, is DSGVTQTPKHLITATGQRVTLRCSPRSGDLSVYWYQQSLDQGLQFLIQYYNGEERAKGNILERFSAQQFPDLHSELNLSSLELGDSALYFCASSQGTSGGYEQYFGPGTRLTVT.

At least ten counts were recorded for this clonotype. The chain carries TRBV20-1 and TRBJ2-1, with 7 positions matching TRBD1. This CDR3 region has 15 residues. V gave up 6 bases and J gave up 3 bases; unmatched junction bases: 11. CDR1 and CDR2 from the germline V gene are DFQATT and SNEGSKA (reference sequence). CDR3 nucleotides: TGCAGTGCCCAAGTGGGACAGCCAGGCTACAATGAGCAGTTCTTC. As protein: CSAQVGQPGYNEQFF.

The J gene is TRBJ1-5, the V gene TRBV20-1; TRBD1 aligns across 8 bases. Germline values: CDR1 DFQATT, CDR2 SNEGSKA (reference sequence). This CDR3 is built from 14 residues. The V and J ends lost 2 bases and 4 bases, in that order; junction bases with no gene match: 4. The CDR3: CSARLRGRNQPQHF. CDR3 DNA: TGCAGTGCTAGACTCAGGGGGCGGAATCAGCCCCAGCATTTT.

The DNA for the CDR3 is TGCGCCAGCAGCCAAGATGGGGGTGTAGGGGAGCTGTTTTTT. It yields the protein CASSQDGGVGELFF. The chain links TRBV4-3 to TRBJ2-2, with D perhaps given as TRBD1 or TRBD2 (5 bases each). The CDR3 runs to 14 residues. Germline-derived CDR1 and CDR2 are LGHNA and YSLEER. Trimming took 0 bases from V and 8 from J, leaving 10 bases between them.

The CDR3 DNA sequence: TGTGCCAGCAGCGCTCACGAAGAGGGAGGCACAGATACGCAGTATTTT. Its translation: CASSAHEEGGTDTQYF. This chain links TRBV7-9 with TRBJ2-3; TRBD2 might be the D (5 bases). V lost 5 bases, J lost 1 base, and 16 bases lay in between. This CDR3 spans 16 amino acids. Germline V gives CDR1 SEHNR, CDR2 FQNEAQ (reference sequence).

J is TRBJ1-5 and V is TRBV20-1; TRBD1 matches at 7 bases. Germline-derived CDR1 and CDR2 are DFQATT and SNEGSKA (reference sequence). The V and J ends lost 2 bases and 8 bases, in that order; junction bases with no gene match: 12. The CDR3 contains 15 residues. CDR3 sequence (DNA): TGCAGTGCTAGAACAACAGGGGAGGGGAAGAAGCCCCAGCATTTT. This sequence encodes CSARTTGEGKKPQHF.

The chain carries TRBV27 and TRBJ1-5; 7 nucleotides match TRBD1. The germline gives CDR1 MNHEY, CDR2 SMNVEV (reference sequence). The V and J ends lost 8 bases and 4 bases, in that order; junction bases with no gene match: 8. This CDR3 has 14 amino acids. The CDR3 DNA is TGTGCCAGCGGAAGACAGGGATTTAATCAGCCCCAGCATTTT. Its protein product is CASGRQGFNQPQHF.

The chain joins TRBV20-1 to TRBJ2-7; D is unclear. The germline V and J ends were trimmed by 3 bases and 3 bases, with 12 bases remaining between them. CDR3 length: 13 residues. CDR1 is DFQATT and CDR2 is SNEGSKA in the germline V gene (reference sequence). Here the CDR3 DNA reads TGCAGTGCTAGGGGTCAGGCCTACTACGAGCAGTACTTC. Amino acid sequence: CSARGQAYYEQYF.

This clonotype came up once. A read error is possible here, since a much larger clone lies one base away. The rearrangement links TRBV12-3 or TRBV12-4 to TRBJ2-7; TRBD2 matches 10 bases. CDR3 length: 12 amino acids. J was trimmed by 7 bases and V by 6 bases; bases with no gene match: 3. The CDR3 reads CASSPGLAEQYF. The CDR3 DNA reads TGTGCCAGCAGCCCGGGACTAGCGGAGCAGTACTTC.

This clonotype was detected a few times. The chain is built from TRBV6-5 and TRBJ2-3; tentative D call: TRBD2 (5 bases). Germline V gene lookup returns CDR1 MNHEY and CDR2 SVGAGI. This CDR3 contains 13 residues. V was shortened by 11 bases and J by 0 bases, with 12 bases between the two germline ends. CDR3 protein: CAARTSSTDTQYF. As DNA, the CDR3 is TGTGCCGCTCGGACTTCTAGCACAGATACGCAGTATTTT.

As for this clonotype: At one end, the junction sequence differs from germline, possibly due to a read error. The V and J genes are TRBV30 and TRBJ1-2; 7 nucleotides align to TRBD1. There are 14 residues in the CDR3. Per germline, CDR1 GTSNPN and CDR2 SVGIG (reference sequence). Written as DNA, the CDR3 is TGTACCTGGAGTGTAGACGGGACAGTCTATGGCTACACCTTC. Its translation is CTWSVDGTVYGYTF.

In this sample, this clonotype turned up a few times. The chain recombines TRBV7-2 with TRBJ1-2, with D perhaps matching TRBD1 (5 bases). The ends were cut back, 7 bases at V and 4 bases at J, with 16 bases in the middle. This CDR3 region has 14 residues. Germline V CDR1 and CDR2: SGHTA, FQGNSA. The CDR3: CASTVGGVTYGYTF. CDR3 in DNA: TGTGCCAGCACCGTCGGGGGAGTTACCTATGGCTACACCTTC. Combining the CDR3 with reference TRBV7-2 and TRBJ1-2 gives the whole variable domain GAGVSQSPSNKVTEKGKDVELRCDPISGHTALYWYRQSLGQGLEFLIYFQGNSAPDKSGLPSDRFSAERTGGSVSTLTIQRTQQEDSAVYLCASTVGGVTYGYTFGSGTRLTVV.

This clonotype was recorded a few times. J is TRBJ1-5 and V is TRBV27; D remains ambiguous. The V end was cut by 0 bases, the J end by 2 bases, with 11 bases between. CDR1 and CDR2 (germline): MNHEY, SMNVEV (reference sequence). The CDR3 sequence is 16 residues long. CDR3 amino acids: CASSLSGRGGNQPQHF. DNA for the CDR3: TGTGCCAGCAGTTTATCCGGTCGAGGAGGCAATCAGCCCCAGCATTTT.

This clonotype was detected many times. The V and J genes are TRBV5-1 and TRBJ2-5, with D maybe TRBD1 (6 bases). CDR1 and CDR2 (germline): SGHRS, YFSETQ. The CDR3 has 14 residues. Trimming took off 6 bases at V and 5 bases at J, with 17 bases between the two ends. CDR3 amino acids: CASTTGTNWETQYF. In nucleotides, the CDR3 is TGCGCCAGCACCACCGGGACAAACTGGGAGACCCAGTACTTC.

The chain employs TRBV7-9 and TRBJ2-2; D is tentatively TRBD1 or TRBD2 (5 bases each). Deletions cut 5 bases from V and 4 bases from J, with 20 bases between. The CDR3 runs to 17 residues. Germline lookup yields CDR1 SEHNR and CDR2 FQNEAQ (reference sequence). Here the CDR3 reads CASSPPRAGLSTGELFF. The CDR3 nucleotides read TGTGCCAGCAGCCCCCCGCGGGCAGGGTTAAGCACCGGGGAGCTGTTTTTT.

This clonotype was seen more than once but under ten times. This chain connects TRBV5-1 to TRBJ2-3, with a tentative D call TRBD1 (6 bases). CDR3 length: 16 residues. CDR1 is SGHRS, CDR2 YFSETQ, per germline. Trimming stripped 4 bases from V and 2 bases from J, with 17 bases between. Here the CDR3 DNA reads TGCGCCAGCAGCCCTGGCTGGGGGACACACACAGATACGCAGTATTTT. Amino acid sequence: CASSPGWGTHTDTQYF. Together with reference TRBV5-1 and TRBJ2-3, the CDR3 gives the full variable domain: KAGVTQTPRYLIKTRGQQVTLSCSPISGHRSVSWYQQTPGQGLQFLFEYFSETQRNKGNFPGRFSGRQFSNSRSEMNVSTLELGDSALYLCASSPGWGTHTDTQYFGPGTRLTVL.

The table lists this clonotype with a few counts. The chain has TRBV25-1 and TRBJ1-2; D is possibly TRBD1 (6 bases). The germline CDR1 and CDR2 sequences are MGHDK and SYGVNS. The CDR3 has 14 residues. V was cut by 5 bases and J by 4 bases, with 14 bases left in between. The DNA of the CDR3 is TGTGCCAGCAGTCCCGCCGGGGGCATCTATGGCTACACCTTC. As protein: CASSPAGGIYGYTF.

The rearrangement joins TRBV20-1 to TRBJ1-2, with D unresolved. CDR1 DFQATT and CDR2 SNEGSKA come from the germline V gene (reference sequence). This CDR3 region has 14 residues. The CDR3 sequence is CSPKMGWKSAGYTF. Written as DNA, the CDR3 is TGCAGCCCTAAGATGGGTTGGAAGTCGGCTGGCTACACCTTC.

This clonotype has only a few counts. The chain is built from TRBV25-1 and TRBJ2-5; the D gene is possibly TRBD2 (5 bases). This CDR3 contains 17 residues. Germline assignment: CDR1 MGHDK and CDR2 SYGVNS. Trimming removed 1 base at V and 5 bases at J, with 20 bases between. CDR3: CASSEFDPGTLRETQYF. The CDR3 nucleotides read TGTGCCAGCAGTGAATTCGACCCGGGAACTTTGCGGGAGACCCAGTACTTC.

The table lists this clonotype with a few counts. This chain uses TRBV6-2 or TRBV6-3 with TRBJ1-1; D possibly corresponds to TRBD1 (5 bases). This CDR3 has 16 amino acids. Trimming shortened V by 2 bases and J by 0 bases, and 13 bases separated the two germline ends. Germline loops: CDR1 MNHEY, CDR2 SVGEGT. DNA for the CDR3: TGTGCCAGCAGTTACGCTCCGGGACTCTTGAACACTGAAGCTTTCTTT. Amino acid sequence: CASSYAPGLLNTEAFF.

The rearrangement links TRBV4-2 to TRBJ2-5, with 12 bases aligning to TRBD2. Trimming removed 1 base from V and 11 bases from J; junction bases left unmatched: 5. Germline lookup yields CDR1 LGHNA and CDR2 YNFKEQ. The CDR3 sequence is 14 residues long. CDR3 region: CASSQGLAGEGQYF. The CDR3 nucleotides are TGTGCCAGCAGCCAAGGACTAGCGGGGGAGGGGCAGTACTTC.

A few counts support this clonotype. This chain links TRBV7-2 with TRBJ1-2, with D hard to call. V lost 5 bases and J lost 5, with 9 bases in between. CDR3 length: 12 residues. CDR1 SGHTA and CDR2 FQGNSA come from the germline V gene. CDR3 sequence reads: CASSVTVYGYTF. In DNA, the CDR3 is TGTGCCAGCAGCGTCACAGTATATGGCTACACCTTC.

The chain joins TRBV7-3 to TRBJ2-1; D unresolved. Germline values: CDR1 SGHTA, CDR2 FQGTGA. The CDR3 is 13 residues long. The V end was cut by 0 bases, the J end by 8 bases, with 8 bases between. The CDR3: CASSLTGYDEQFF. In DNA form, the CDR3 reads TGTGCCAGCAGCTTAACCGGTTACGATGAGCAGTTCTTC. Combining the CDR3 with reference TRBV7-3 and TRBJ2-1 gives the whole variable domain GAGVSQTPSNKVTEKGKYVELRCDPISGHTALYWYRQSLGQGPEFLIYFQGTGAADDSGLPNDRFFAVRPEGSVSTLKIQRTERGDSAVYLCASSLTGYDEQFFGPGTRLTVL.

This clonotype was recorded a few times. The CDR3 spells CASGTANQPQHF. The CDR3 DNA reads TGTGCCAGCGGGACAGCGAATCAGCCCCAGCATTTT. V usage is TRBV27 and J usage is TRBJ1-5, with 7 bases identical to TRBD1. The CDR3 is 12 amino acids. V lost 8 bases to trimming and J lost 4 bases; unmatched junction nucleotides: 2. Germline V gives CDR1 MNHEY, CDR2 SMNVEV (reference sequence).

At least ten counts were recorded for this clonotype. The genes are TRBV5-1 and TRBJ2-5; no reliable D call. Between the trimmed V and J ends, which lost 2 bases and 2 bases, there was a span of 10 bases. The CDR3 is made up of 14 amino acids. Germline lookup yields CDR1 SGHRS and CDR2 YFSETQ. CDR3 region: CASSLGQLQETQYF. Here the CDR3 DNA reads TGCGCCAGCAGCTTAGGGCAGTTGCAAGAGACCCAGTACTTC.